The 28 T cell receptor beta chains below come from one sample, sequenced in a study of OX40 agonist ivuxolimab in advanced cancers. The library was produced with the immunoSEQ multiplex PCR assay. Held by TCRdb, this immuneACCESS table contains in-frame sequences only and omits some clones. Under half of the omission traces to an unresolved V gene where checked; the cause of the rest is unknown. Within this sample are 35,000 to 45,000 clones, with more than 70% of them counted one time only. The ten top clones hold roughly 12% of the sample. This sample comprised CD4+ or CD8+ T cells sorted from blood, obtained in a trial of the OX40 agonist ivuxolimab. The receptors stem from an adult with an advanced solid tumor such as melanoma, head and neck, liver or kidney cancer.

This rearrangement joins TRBV25-1 to TRBJ2-3; 8 positions agree with TRBD1. V lost 8 bases and J lost 0; bases outside the gene matches: 7. The CDR3 is 15 residues long. Germline CDR1 is MGHDK and CDR2 is SYGVNS. The CDR3 sequence is CASEGWTGSTDTQYF. The CDR3 DNA is TGTGCCAGCGAAGGGTGGACAGGGAGCACAGATACGCAGTATTTT.

The chain uses TRBV4-1 and TRBJ1-2; D remains unclear. The CDR3 extends over 13 amino acids. Trimming removed 1 base from V and 1 base from J, with 4 bases in between. The germline V gene encodes CDR1 MGHRA and CDR2 YSYEKL. CDR3 sequence (DNA): TGCGCCAGCAGCCAAGGGTATAACTATGGCTACACCTTC. Protein product: CASSQGYNYGYTF.

The gene calls are TRBV7-9 and TRBJ2-7; D tentatively fits TRBD1 or TRBD2 (5 bases each). Germline loops: CDR1 SEHNR, CDR2 FQNEAQ (reference sequence). V was trimmed by 5 bases and J by 1 base, leaving 15 bases between them. The CDR3 extends over 15 amino acids. The CDR3 nucleotides read TGTGCCAGCAGCACCCACGAGGGACGGTCCTACGAGCAGTACTTC. It translates to CASSTHEGRSYEQYF.

V and J are TRBV19 and TRBJ2-7; D is ambiguous. The V end lost 1 base, the J end lost 6 bases, and 4 bases lay between the germline ends. From germline, CDR1 is LNHDA and CDR2 SQIVND (reference sequence). CDR3 length: 11 amino acids. The CDR3 DNA follows: TGTGCCAGTAGTATAGGCTCCGAGCAGTACTTC. Its translation: CASSIGSEQYF.

The chain joins TRBV5-1 to TRBJ2-1; no reliable D call. The germline CDR1 and CDR2 sequences are SGHRS and YFSETQ. CDR3 length: 13 amino acids. The V end lost 0 bases, the J end lost 2 bases, and 3 bases lay between the germline ends. This CDR3 reads CASSLGTYNEQFF. The CDR3 DNA sequence: TGCGCCAGCAGCTTGGGGACCTACAATGAGCAGTTCTTC.

Notes on this clone: Lacking the conserved final phenylalanine or tryptophan, this CDR3 likely reflects a read error. No DNA is shown, since the ends of the CDR3 on it are uncertain; the CDR3 is the one TCRdb lists. The rearrangement joins TRBV9 to TRBJ1-3; TRBD1, as called in the table, went unchecked against the DNA. Counting both end residues, the CDR3 totals 16 amino acids. The germline gives CDR1 SGDLS, CDR2 YYNGEE. The CDR3 region is CASSVEPQEHHIFLRP.

This clone was found once. The rearrangement joins TRBV25-1 to TRBJ2-1; D not certain. This CDR3 region has 14 residues. Germline CDR1 and CDR2: MGHDK and SYGVNS. V dropped 3 bases and J dropped 5 bases, with 11 bases sitting between them. CDR3 protein: CASSDPSDNNEQFF. The CDR3, as DNA: TGTGCCAGCAGTGATCCAAGCGATAACAATGAGCAGTTCTTC.

CDR3 amino acids: CASSADRNTIYF. Here the CDR3 DNA reads TGTGCCAGCAGCGCAGACCGAAACACCATATATTTT. The genes are TRBV6-5 and TRBJ1-3; D is unclear. CDR3 length equals 12 residues. Germline lookup yields CDR1 MNHEY and CDR2 SVGAGI. With 6 bases removed from V and 5 bases from J, the gap between germline ends came to 8 bases.

The CDR3 DNA is TGTGCCAGCAGCGGAGGACTAGCGGGCTTCTACGAGCAGTACTTC. This sequence encodes CASSGGLAGFYEQYF. V gene TRBV7-9 combines with J gene TRBJ2-7, with TRBD2 matching over 11 bases. The CDR3 sequence is 15 residues long. The V segment lost 5 bases and the J segment 3 bases; nucleotides outside the gene matches: 6. Germline CDR1 and CDR2: SEHNR and FQNEAQ (reference sequence).

This chain joins TRBV5-1 and TRBJ2-6; 9 nucleotides align to TRBD1. The CDR3 is 18 amino acids. Germline values: CDR1 SGHRS, CDR2 YFSETQ. V shed 0 bases and J 3 bases; nucleotides not matched to a gene: 7. In DNA, the CDR3 is TGCGCCAGCAGCTTGGTCGTAACAGGGGGCTTTGGGGCCAACGTCCTGACTTTC. Protein sequence: CASSLVVTGGFGANVLTF.

The V call is TRBV15, the J call TRBJ1-5; D is unresolved. The ends were cut back, 0 bases at V and 10 bases at J, with 13 bases in the middle. CDR1 is LNHNV and CDR2 is YYDKDF in the germline V gene (reference sequence). This CDR3 contains 14 residues. The CDR3 sequence is CATSRDRWTGPQHF. DNA of the CDR3: TGTGCCACCAGCAGAGACCGATGGACGGGACCCCAGCATTTT.

This clone was found once. J is TRBJ1-2 and V is TRBV13; 8 bases agree with TRBD1. Germline loops: CDR1 PRHDT, CDR2 FYEKMQ (reference sequence). With V trimmed by 6 bases and J by 8 bases, 11 bases remained unmatched. The CDR3 covers 14 residues. CDR3 loop: CASRIQGGRFGYTF. The CDR3 bases are TGTGCCAGCAGGATACAGGGGGGTCGGTTCGGCTACACCTTC.

The chain is built from TRBV27 and TRBJ2-1; 7 bases line up with TRBD2. Germline V gene sequence: CDR1 MNHEY, CDR2 SMNVEV (reference sequence). V dropped 0 bases and J dropped 7; count of bases not matched to a gene: 6. The CDR3 runs 15 residues. CDR3 coding DNA: TGTGCCAGCAGTTTATCCCCTACTAGCGTTAATGAGCAGTTCTTC. It translates to CASSLSPTSVNEQFF.

The chain combines TRBV7-6 with TRBJ2-5, with TRBD2 matching 13 bases. CDR3 size: 19 residues. Germline lookup yields CDR1 SGHVS and CDR2 FNYEAQ. V dropped 3 bases and J dropped 2; count of bases not matched to a gene: 12. CDR3 nucleotide sequence: TGTGCCAGCAGCTTTAGCCGGACTAGCGGGAGTGTGCCACAAGAGACCCAGTACTTC. It codes for CASSFSRTSGSVPQETQYF.

This clone was seen once. This chain connects TRBV5-5 to TRBJ1-1; D remains ambiguous. Germline CDR1 is SGHKS and CDR2 is YYEKEE (reference sequence). The ends were cut back, 1 base at V and 1 base at J, with 2 bases in the middle. The CDR3 has 12 residues. The CDR3 DNA reads TGTGCCAGCAGCTTGTGGAACACTGAAGCTTTCTTT. Protein: CASSLWNTEAFF.

The chain employs TRBV30 and TRBJ1-1; D remains unclear. The CDR3 is 13 amino acids. Trimming stripped 2 bases from V and 5 bases from J, with 12 bases between. Looked up from germline, CDR1 is GTSNPN and CDR2 is SVGIG (reference sequence). The CDR3 nucleotides are TGTGCCTGGAGTTCGGACGGTTTAACTGAAGCTTTCTTT. Translation: CAWSSDGLTEAFF.

The rearrangement joins TRBV27 to TRBJ2-3; TRBD2 agrees at 9 bases. Germline CDR1 and CDR2: MNHEY and SMNVEV (reference sequence). This CDR3 is 16 amino acids long. The J segment lost 0 bases and the V segment lost 4 bases, leaving 5 bases of the junction unmatched. The CDR3 DNA reads TGTGCCAGCAGTTGGACTAGCGCGCCAAGCACAGATACGCAGTATTTT. Its translation: CASSWTSAPSTDTQYF.

This clone showed up just once. V is TRBV28 and J is TRBJ2-7, with 7 bases identical to TRBD2. The V gene end was trimmed by 5 bases and the J gene end by 2 bases; junction bases not matched to a gene: 6. CDR3 size: 14 residues. Germline lookup yields CDR1 MDHEN and CDR2 SYDVKM. The chain's CDR3 is CASSNQGGPYEQYF. In DNA, the CDR3 is TGTGCCAGCAGTAACCAGGGAGGGCCCTACGAGCAGTACTTC.

This chain joins TRBV9 and TRBJ1-4, with a possible D match to TRBD1 (5 bases). Germline lookup yields CDR1 SGDLS and CDR2 YYNGEE. The CDR3 covers 14 residues. V shed 0 bases and J shed 6 bases, with 9 bases lying between them. The CDR3 DNA reads TGTGCCAGCAGCGTAGGGGGGAGGGATGAAAAACTGTTTTTT. Translation: CASSVGGRDEKLFF.

The genes are TRBV28 and TRBJ1-1; D remains ambiguous. The germline V gene encodes CDR1 MDHEN and CDR2 SYDVKM. The length of the CDR3 is 13 residues. V dropped 5 bases and J dropped 2 bases, with 9 bases sitting between them. CDR3 region: CASSITSNTEAFF. CDR3 sequence (DNA): TGTGCCAGCAGTATCACCAGTAACACTGAAGCTTTCTTT.

The chain combines TRBV18 with TRBJ2-3; D is undetermined. This CDR3 has 17 residues. Germline CDR1 is KGHSH and CDR2 is LQKENI. Trimming left V 2 bases short and J 2 bases short, with 17 bases between. The DNA of the CDR3 is TGTGCCAGCTCACCAGAACCGTGGGGATCCCCCACAGATACGCAGTATTTT. Translation gives CASSPEPWGSPTDTQYF.

The rearrangement links TRBV6-6 to TRBJ2-1; 9 bases line up with TRBD2. This CDR3 is built from 16 residues. Unmatched junction bases numbered 9, after V lost 6 bases and J lost 3 bases. The germline CDR1 and CDR2 sequences are MNHNY and SVGAGI (reference sequence). Here the CDR3 reads CASSPVRTSVYNEQFF. CDR3 nucleotide sequence: TGTGCCAGCAGCCCGGTCCGGACTAGCGTCTACAATGAGCAGTTCTTC.

The chain has TRBV4-1 and TRBJ1-3, with D unclear. In germline, CDR1 is MGHRA, CDR2 YSYEKL. V was shortened by 1 base and J by 0 bases, with 7 bases between the two germline ends. The CDR3 spans 15 residues. The CDR3 here is CASSQVGNSGNTIYF. CDR3 nucleotide sequence: TGCGCCAGCAGCCAAGTTGGAAACTCTGGAAACACCATATATTTT.

This chain connects TRBV5-1 to TRBJ2-7; TRBD2 matches at 8 bases. The CDR3 has 13 residues. Trimming removed 8 bases from V and 4 bases from J; junction bases left unmatched: 8. Germline lookup yields CDR1 SGHRS and CDR2 YFSETQ. As DNA, the CDR3 is TGCGCCAGAGCCTGGCGGGAGGTATACGAGCAGTACTTC. Protein sequence: CARAWREVYEQYF.

The count of this clone is one. The chain couples TRBV7-9 to TRBJ2-4; 12 bases match TRBD2. The CDR3 runs to 19 residues. Trimming cost V 4 bases and J 0 bases; bases outside gene matches: 10. CDR1 is SEHNR and CDR2 is FQNEAQ in the germline V gene (reference sequence). In DNA form, the CDR3 reads TGTGCCAGCAGCTACTCGACTAGCGGGGGAGCCCTAGCCAAAAACATTCAGTACTTC. Protein: CASSYSTSGGALAKNIQYF.

The chain is built from TRBV4-1 and TRBJ1-2; 10 bases align to TRBD1. The CDR3 loop spans 15 amino acids. Germline CDR1 is MGHRA and CDR2 is YSYEKL. Losses at the gene ends were 4 bases for V and 4 bases for J; bases not matched to a gene: 6. CDR3 in amino acids: CASSPPTGGGYGYTF. As DNA, the CDR3 is TGCGCCAGCAGCCCACCGACAGGGGGCGGCTATGGCTACACCTTC.

V and J are TRBV6-1 and TRBJ2-7; TRBD2 aligns across 7 bases. The CDR3 extends over 13 amino acids. In germline, CDR1 is MNHNS, CDR2 SASEGT. V lost 4 bases and J lost 3; bases outside the gene matches: 3. CDR3 region: CASSVGGGYEQYF. The CDR3 coding sequence is TGTGCCAGCAGTGTTGGGGGGGGCTACGAGCAGTACTTC.

The chain joins TRBV6-5 to TRBJ2-5; 12 bases are a match to TRBD2. The V and J ends lost 6 bases and 1 base, in that order; junction bases with no gene match: 0. The CDR3 sequence is 14 residues long. Germline loops: CDR1 MNHEY, CDR2 SVGAGI. The CDR3 DNA reads as TGTGCCAGCAGGACTAGCGGGAGCCAAGAGACCCAGTACTTC. Its translation is CASRTSGSQETQYF.